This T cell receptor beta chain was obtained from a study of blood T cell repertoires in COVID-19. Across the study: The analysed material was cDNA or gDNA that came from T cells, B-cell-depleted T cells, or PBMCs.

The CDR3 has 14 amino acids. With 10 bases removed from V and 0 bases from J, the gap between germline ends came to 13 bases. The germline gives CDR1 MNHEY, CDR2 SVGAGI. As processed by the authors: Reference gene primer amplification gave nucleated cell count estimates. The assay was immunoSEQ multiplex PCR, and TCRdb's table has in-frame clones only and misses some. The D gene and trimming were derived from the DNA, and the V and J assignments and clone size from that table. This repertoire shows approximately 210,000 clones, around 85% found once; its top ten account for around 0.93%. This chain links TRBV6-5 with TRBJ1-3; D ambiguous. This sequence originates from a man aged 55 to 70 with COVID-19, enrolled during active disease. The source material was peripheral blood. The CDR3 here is CAIRFESSGNTIYF. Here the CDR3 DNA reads TGTGCCATTCGATTCGAGAGCTCTGGAAACACCATATATTTT.